The source of this T cell receptor beta chain is a study of T cells after posttransplantation cyclophosphamide. Sequencing used immunoSEQ multiplex PCR; TCRdb keeps in-frame clones, though not all of them. The data contain about 6,000 clones, roughly 98% of them singletons. Trimming took 7 bases from V and 7 from J, leaving 8 bases between them. Germline CDR1 MNHNS, CDR2 SASEGT. The CDR3 is 12 amino acids. Study-level results: TRB clonality was highly associated with recipient CMV seropositivity and reactivation.

As to this clone: Antigen unknown.

Sequencing used memory CD4+ T cells sorted from PBMCs. The source of this sequence is a man aged 35-49 years in good health, CMV-negative, and a related stem cell transplant donor. V usage is TRBV6-1 and J usage is TRBJ1-6; tentatively, D is TRBD1 (6 bases). Here the CDR3 DNA reads TGTGCCAGCATAGGGGGAAATTCACCCCTCCACTTT. This gives the protein CASIGGNSPLHF.